These 8 T cell receptor beta chains share one sample of origin, sequenced in a study of blood T cell repertoires in COVID-19. Clones were sequenced by immunoSEQ multiplex PCR, and TCRdb holds only the in-frame ones, with some missing. The sample lists some 260,000 clones; approximately 88% were seen once. Material for sequencing was peripheral blood. The receptors stem from a human donor in a cohort sampled during active COVID-19.

V is TRBV11-3 and J is TRBJ2-7; 14 nucleotides align to TRBD2. Germline V gene data show CDR1 as SGHNT and CDR2 as YENEEA. The CDR3 is 15 amino acids. The J segment lost 3 bases and the V segment lost 5 bases, leaving 3 bases of the junction unmatched. The CDR3 sequence is CASSPGLAGDYEQYF. CDR3 in DNA: TGTGCCAGCAGCCCGGGACTAGCGGGAGACTACGAGCAGTACTTC.

The chain uses TRBV6-5 and TRBJ2-7, with D perhaps TRBD1 (7 bases). CDR3 size: 15 residues. The V and J ends lost 6 bases and 0 bases respectively, with 15 bases between them. Germline values: CDR1 MNHEY, CDR2 SVGAGI. The CDR3: CASRPQGGGSYEQYF. The CDR3 DNA follows: TGTGCCAGCAGGCCTCAGGGGGGTGGCTCCTACGAGCAGTACTTC.

The chain uses TRBV7-9 and TRBJ2-7; the D gene is possibly TRBD2 (5 bases). Per the germline V gene, CDR1 is SEHNR and CDR2 is FQNEAQ (reference sequence). The CDR3 sequence is 13 residues long. V shed 4 bases and J shed 2 bases, with 9 bases lying between them. CDR3 nucleotide sequence: TGTGCCAGCAGCTCCGGGATCACCTACGAGCAGTACTTC. It specifies CASSSGITYEQYF.

This sequence joins TRBV2 and TRBJ1-5, with TRBD1 identical over 11 bases. Germline values: CDR1 SNHLY, CDR2 FYNNEI. The length of the CDR3 is 16 residues. Unmatched junction bases numbered 6, after V lost 6 bases and J lost 2 bases. The CDR3 DNA reads TGTGCCAGCAGGGGACAGGGGGTTTACGGCAATCAGCCCCAGCATTTT. Encoded protein: CASRGQGVYGNQPQHF. Together with reference TRBV2 and TRBJ1-5, the CDR3 gives the full variable domain: EPEVTQTPSHQVTQMGQEVILRCVPISNHLYFYWYRQILGQKVEFLVSFYNNEISEKSEIFDDQFSVERPDGSNFTLKIRSTKLEDSAMYFCASRGQGVYGNQPQHFGDGTRLSIL.

Notes on this clone: The same CDR3 can be traced to other DNA sequences in this sample. The chain has TRBV4-2 and TRBJ1-5; a weak D match, TRBD1 (5 bases). From germline, CDR1 is LGHNA and CDR2 YNFKEQ. V lost 0 bases and J lost 4, with 10 bases in between. The CDR3 is 15 residues long. CDR3 sequence: CASSQERGGNQPQHF. The CDR3 nucleotides read TGTGCCAGCAGCCAAGAACGGGGGGGTAATCAGCCCCAGCATTTT.

This chain uses TRBV7-2 with TRBJ1-5, with TRBD1 as a possible D gene (6 bases). CDR1 is SGHTA and CDR2 is FQGNSA in the germline V gene. This CDR3 is 14 amino acids long. The V and J ends lost 4 bases and 1 base respectively, with 8 bases between them. The CDR3 region has the DNA TGTGCCAGCAGCTCCAGGGGAAGCAATCAGCCCCAGCATTTT. Translating gives CASSSRGSNQPQHF.

The J gene is TRBJ2-7, the V gene TRBV5-1; no clear D gene. V was pared by 4 bases and J by 2 bases, with 16 bases between. The germline V gene encodes CDR1 SGHRS and CDR2 YFSETQ. This CDR3 region has 15 residues. DNA for the CDR3: TGCGCCAGCAGCCCGAGATCGCATTTGACCTACGAGCAGTACTTC. It is translated as CASSPRSHLTYEQYF.

The rearrangement joins TRBV19 to TRBJ1-1; no definite D call. This CDR3 comprises 13 residues. The germline V and J ends were trimmed by 4 bases and 1 base, with 7 bases remaining between them. Per the germline V gene, CDR1 is LNHDA and CDR2 is SQIVND (reference sequence). CDR3 sequence: CASSSTANTEAFF. CDR3 DNA: TGTGCCAGTAGTAGTACAGCGAACACTGAAGCTTTCTTT.